This T cell receptor (beta chain) was recovered during a study of graft-versus-host responses after intestinal transplantation. There are 15 residues in the CDR3. Germline-derived CDR1 and CDR2 are SGHTA and FQGTGA. V dropped 4 bases and J dropped 0; count of bases not matched to a gene: 4. Profiling relied on immunoSEQ multiplex PCR, and the TCRdb table lists in-frame clones only, not all of them. The repertoire includes tens of thousands of clones, about 80% of them detected once, and roughly 0.4% sits in the top ten. Details on this clone: Its target is unknown.

This clonotype originated in a human donor who was the organ donor for an intestinal transplant. Sequenced here: unstimulated CD4+ T cells sorted from spleen or lymph node cells, sampled before transplant. This sequence joins TRBV7-3 and TRBJ2-3, with 7 bases matching TRBD2. CDR3 in DNA: TGTGCCAGCAGCTACTCGGGAGGAAGCACAGATACGCAGTATTTT. Translation gives CASSYSGGSTDTQYF. Full variable domain (rest looked up from reference TRBV7-3 and TRBJ2-3): GAGVSQTPSNKVTEKGKYVELRCDPISGHTALYWYRQSLGQGPEFLIYFQGTGAADDSGLPNDRFFAVRPEGSVSTLKIQRTERGDSAVYLCASSYSGGSTDTQYFGPGTRLTVL.